The rows below give T cell receptor beta chains drawn from one sample of a study of blood T cell repertoires in COVID-19. TCRdb keeps only in-frame clones here, not all; method: immunoSEQ multiplex PCR. The sample holds hundreds of thousands of clones, about 86% seen once. The sequencing input was peripheral blood. The receptors stem from an elderly man with acute or convalescent COVID-19. The CDR3 runs from the conserved cysteine through the conserved F or W. A D gene is named only where the DNA matches it firmly. Rows give clone size only sometimes, using once, few, many, or a class for an expanded clone.

TRBD2	TRBV5-8	TRBJ2-7	once	TGTGCCAGCAGCTTAGGGCCCAGCGGGAGAAAGTACTTC	CASSLGPSGRKYF
TRBD1	TRBV19	TRBJ1-4	NA	TGTGCCAGTAGCCCTGGGGACAGTAATGAAAAACTGTTTTTT	CASSPGDSNEKLFF
TRBD1	TRBV24-1	TRBJ2-7	NA	TGTGCCACCAGTGACTCTCGGACAGGGGACACATCCCCCATTGGCGAGCAGTACTTC	CATSDSRTGDTSPIGEQYF
NA	TRBV7-2	TRBJ1-3	NA	TGTGCCAGCAGCCCCAGAGGTGGCTCTGGAAACACCATATATTTT	CASSPRGGSGNTIYF
NA	TRBV6-2/TRBV6-3	TRBJ2-5	NA	TGTGCCAGCAGCCCCGTCGGGCGACAGGAGACCCAGTACTTC	CASSPVGRQETQYF
NA	TRBV27	TRBJ1-5	NA	TGTGCCAGCAGTTTATTATCGGGAAATCAGCCCCAGCATTTT	CASSLLSGNQPQHF
TRBD2	TRBV6-6	TRBJ2-2	once	TGTGCCAGCAGTTACTCTAGCGGGAGCGGCGGGGAGCTGTTTTTT	CASSYSSGSGGELFF
TRBD1	TRBV24-1	TRBJ2-7	NA	TGTGCCACCAGTGACCCTAGGGACAGAAGCTACGAGCAGTACTTC	CATSDPRDRSYEQYF
NA	TRBV20-1	TRBJ2-5	NA	TGCAGTGCTAGTGCGTCTCTTGAGACCCAGTACTTC	CSASASLETQYF
NA	TRBV19	TRBJ1-5	once	TGTGCCAGTAGTAAACGACAGTCCGGGGGACAGCCCCAGCATTTT	CASSKRQSGGQPQHF
TRBD2	TRBV7-2	TRBJ2-3	NA	TGTGCCAGCAGCTTAGCGGGGCTAGCGGGAGGGTCCACAGATACGCAGTATTTT	CASSLAGLAGGSTDTQYF
TRBD1	TRBV2	TRBJ2-6	NA	TGTGCCAGCAGTAACAGGGGGCCCGGGGCCAACGTCCTGACTTTC	CASSNRGPGANVLTF
NA	TRBV5-1	TRBJ1-1	NA	TGCGCCAGCAGAAAAGGGGACACGAACACTGAAGCTTTCTTT	CASRKGDTNTEAFF
TRBD2	TRBV7-2	TRBJ2-1	once	TGTGCCAGCAGCCCTACTAGCGGGGGTTCTAATGAGCAGTTCTTC	CASSPTSGGSNEQFF
NA	TRBV7-2	TRBJ1-3	once	TGTGCCAGCAGCCAAACAAATTTTCGGGGACACCAAAGGGAAAACACCATATATTTT	CASSQTNFRGHQRENTIYF
NA	TRBV5-1	TRBJ2-1	NA	TGCGCCAGCAGGTTTGGGTCGGGCAATGAGCAGTTCTTC	CASRFGSGNEQFF
TRBD2	TRBV11-2	TRBJ2-4	NA	TGTGCCAGCAGCTTAGAGAGTGGGGGGACTAGAGTTGGCATTCAGTACTTC	CASSLESGGTRVGIQYF
NA	TRBV28	TRBJ2-7	NA	TGTGCCAGCAGTGGTGGCTCCCTTGAAAGCTACGAGCAGTACTTC	CASSGGSLESYEQYF
NA	TRBV19	TRBJ2-5	once	TGTGCCAGTAGTCAGGGGGGCTCGGAGACCCAGTACTTC	CASSQGGSETQYF
TRBD1	TRBV29-1	TRBJ2-3	NA	TGCAGCGCAGAGAGGACAGGCAAGAGCACAGATACGCAGTATTTT	CSAERTGKSTDTQYF
TRBD1	TRBV19	TRBJ1-1	NA	TGTGCCAGTAGTATTGGTGACAGGGCGAACACTGAAGCTTTCTTT	CASSIGDRANTEAFF
TRBD2	TRBV5-4	TRBJ2-5	NA	TGTGCCAGCAGCGGGCTAGCGGGGACCATCGAAGAGACCCAGTACTTC	CASSGLAGTIEETQYF
NA	TRBV5-1	TRBJ2-5	NA	TGCGCCAGCAGCTTGGGTGACACCTGGGAGACCCAGTACTTC	CASSLGDTWETQYF
NA	TRBV29-1	TRBJ1-5	NA	TGCAGCGTTAATGACGGACTCTCAGATCAGCCCCAGCATTTT	CSVNDGLSDQPQHF
NA	TRBV28	TRBJ1-2	few	TGTGCCAGCAGTTTGGTATTGAATGTGGCGGGATCTAACTATGGCTACACCTTC	CASSLVLNVAGSNYGYTF
NA	TRBV5-1	TRBJ2-2	NA	TGCGCCAGCAGCTTAAGTCAGGCTGGGTACACCGGGGAGCTGTTTTTT	CASSLSQAGYTGELFF
NA	TRBV19	TRBJ1-1	few	TGTGCCAGTAGCACAGACACTTACTCTAAAGCTTTCTTT	CASSTDTYSKAFF
NA	TRBV7-2	TRBJ2-5	NA	TGTGCCAGCAGCTTAGAGATCGGGGGGCTGGGAGAGACCCAGTACTTC	CASSLEIGGLGETQYF
NA	TRBV3-1/TRBV3-2	TRBJ2-3	NA	TGTGCCACCTCCCGTCGGGGGACAGATACGCAGTATTTT	CATSRRGTDTQYF
TRBD1	TRBV19	TRBJ2-7	NA	TGTGCCAGTAGTGTTTCAGGGGGCCGGAGGTACGAGCAGTACTTC	CASSVSGGRRYEQYF
NA	TRBV4-1	TRBJ1-2	NA	TGCGCCAGCAGCCAAGGACGGGTGGGTAACTATGGCTACACCTTC	CASSQGRVGNYGYTF
NA	TRBV28	TRBJ1-3	NA	TGTGCCAGCAGTTTACGGGAGGCAGGAAACACCATATATTTT	CASSLREAGNTIYF
NA	TRBV5-4	TRBJ2-3	once	TGTGCCAGCAGCCGACCATCTTGGCCGGTTGGTAGCGGCACAGATACGCAGTATTTT	CASSRPSWPVGSGTDTQYF
TRBD1	TRBV19	TRBJ2-2	NA	TGTGCCATAAGGGGGACAGGGTCGGGCGGGGAGCTGTTTTTT	CAIRGTGSGGELFF
TRBD2	TRBV7-2	TRBJ2-5	once	TGTGCCAGCAGCTTAGAGCGAGCGGGGGGCCGAGAGACCCAGTACTTC	CASSLERAGGRETQYF